This TCR beta chain is from a study of T cells after yellow fever vaccination. Study at large: SMART-Seq v4 Ultra Low Input prepared the low-cell-number fractions.

Study-level results: A minor fraction of clonotypes spanned both CD4 and CD8 compartments. A large majority of primary-vaccination clones showed up again after the booster (around 95% CD4, 88% CD8).

As for this clonotype: What it recognizes is unknown.

Using its own MiXCR run on the 5' RACE reads, TCRdb lists one record per CDR3 protein. The sample consists of approximately 250,000 distinct CDR3 sequences, roughly 5.6% of them appearing once. The specimen was CD4+ T cells sorted from PBMCs, collected on the day of the yellow fever booster vaccination. The receptor's source is a man in his late teens or twenties who received the YFV17D yellow fever vaccine.

This CDR3 reads CAWSISGELFF. The CDR3, as DNA: TGTGCCTGGAGTATTTCCGGGGAGCTGTTTTTT. This chain links TRBV30 with TRBJ2-2; D ambiguous. The V gene lost 2 bases and the J gene lost 6 bases, with 4 bases spanning the gap. The CDR3 sequence is 11 residues long. CDR1 is GTSNPN, CDR2 SVGIG, per germline (reference sequence).